This TCR beta chain was recovered during a study of cytomegalovirus exposure and HLA in healthy donors. The CDR3 sequence is 14 residues long. Trimming at V came to 5 bases and at J to 5 bases, leaving 6 bases not matched to a gene. Germline lookup yields CDR1 SQVTM and CDR2 ANQGSEA. In this sample, this clone turned up a few times. Its antigen is as yet unknown. 13 Jbeta primers and 60 Vbeta primers were used for the PCR. TCRdb's table, derived via immunoSEQ multiplex PCR, lists solely in-frame clones and lacks some. This table holds 150,000 to 170,000 clones, about 68% found once. General study results and limits: In a later analysis, a missense DCLRE1C variant was linked to TCR beta V- and J-gene trimming.

The chain employs TRBV29-1 and TRBJ1-5, with 10 bases lining up with TRBD1. The source of this sequence is a man aged 25-45 years in good health and CMV-seronegative. The sample consisted of PBMCs. This chain's CDR3 is CSVSTGGRDQPQHF. The CDR3 DNA is TGCAGCGTTTCGACAGGGGGCCGGGATCAGCCCCAGCATTTT. The full variable domain, its missing parts supplied by reference TRBV29-1 and TRBJ1-5, is SAVISQKPSRDICQRGTSLTIQCQVDSQVTMMFWYRQQPGQSLTLIATANQGSEATYESGFVIDKFPISRPNLTFSTLTVSNMSPEDSSIYLCSVSTGGRDQPQHFGDGTRLSIL.